Here is one T cell receptor (beta chain) with its context. This specimen belongs to a study of blood T cells in healthy people across ages. The CDR3 length is 20 residues. CDR1 and CDR2 (germline): DFQATT, SNEGSKA (reference sequence). V gave up 3 bases and J gave up 0 bases, with 24 bases separating them. The second PCR ran about 6 to 11 cycles with a sample-barcoded 5' primer and J-beta primers. TCRdb independently ran MiXCR on the 5' RACE reads; one entry per CDR3 protein. The data hold roughly 1,800,000 distinct CDR3 sequences, with about 50% observed a single time. The genes are TRBV20-1 and TRBJ1-6; TRBD1 is a possible D gene (5 bases). The TCR sequence derives from a woman aged 40 to 50 in good health. The sequencing input was blood. CDR3 residues: CSARDPGDSWKSSYNSPLHF. The CDR3 coding sequence is TGCAGTGCTAGGGATCCGGGGGACTCTTGGAAAAGCTCCTATAATTCACCCCTCCACTTT.